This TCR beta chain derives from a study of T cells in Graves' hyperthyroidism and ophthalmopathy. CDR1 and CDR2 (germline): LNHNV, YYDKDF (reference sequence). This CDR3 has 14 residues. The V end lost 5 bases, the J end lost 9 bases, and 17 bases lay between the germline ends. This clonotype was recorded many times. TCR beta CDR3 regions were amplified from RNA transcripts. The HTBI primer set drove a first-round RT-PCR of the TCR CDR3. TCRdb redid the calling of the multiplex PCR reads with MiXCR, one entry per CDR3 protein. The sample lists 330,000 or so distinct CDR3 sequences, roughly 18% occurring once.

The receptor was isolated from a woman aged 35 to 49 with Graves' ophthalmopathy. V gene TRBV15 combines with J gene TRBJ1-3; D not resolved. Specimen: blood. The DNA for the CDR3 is TGTGCCACCAGCGGGAGGAGAGCCCCGGGCACCATATATTTT. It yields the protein CATSGRRAPGTIYF.